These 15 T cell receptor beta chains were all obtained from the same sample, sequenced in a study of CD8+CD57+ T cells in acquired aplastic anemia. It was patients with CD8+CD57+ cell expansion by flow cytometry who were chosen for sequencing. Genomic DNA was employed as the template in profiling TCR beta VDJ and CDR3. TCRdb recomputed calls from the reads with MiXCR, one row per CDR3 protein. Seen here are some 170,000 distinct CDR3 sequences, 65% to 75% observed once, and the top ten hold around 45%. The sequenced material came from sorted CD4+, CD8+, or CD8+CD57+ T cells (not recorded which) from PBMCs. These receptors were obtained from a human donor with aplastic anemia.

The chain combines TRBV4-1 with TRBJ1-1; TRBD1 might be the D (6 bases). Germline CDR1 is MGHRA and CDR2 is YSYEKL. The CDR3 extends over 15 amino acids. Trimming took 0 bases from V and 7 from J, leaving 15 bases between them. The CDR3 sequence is CASSQDGQGNDEAFF. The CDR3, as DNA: TGCGCCAGCAGCCAAGATGGGCAGGGGAACGATGAAGCTTTCTTT.

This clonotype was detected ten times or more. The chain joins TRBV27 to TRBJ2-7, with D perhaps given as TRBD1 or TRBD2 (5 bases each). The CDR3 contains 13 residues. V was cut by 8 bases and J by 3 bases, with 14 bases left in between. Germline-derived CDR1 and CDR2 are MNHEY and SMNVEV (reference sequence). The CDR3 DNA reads TGTGCCAGCGGCGTTACGAGGGGCTACGAGCAGTACTTC. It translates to CASGVTRGYEQYF.

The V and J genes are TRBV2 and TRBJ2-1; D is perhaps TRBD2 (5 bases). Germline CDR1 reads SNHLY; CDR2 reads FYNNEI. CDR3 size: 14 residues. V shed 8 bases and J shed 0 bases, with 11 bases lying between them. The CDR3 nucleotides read TGTGCCAGCCGACTGGGGAGCTCCTACAATGAGCAGTTCTTC. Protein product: CASRLGSSYNEQFF.

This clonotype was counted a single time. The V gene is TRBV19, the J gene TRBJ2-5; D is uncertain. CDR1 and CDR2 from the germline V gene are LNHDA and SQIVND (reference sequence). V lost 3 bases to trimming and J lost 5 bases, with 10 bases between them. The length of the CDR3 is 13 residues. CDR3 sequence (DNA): TGTGCCAGTAGTATTGCGCTAACTGAGACCCAGTACTTC. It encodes CASSIALTETQYF.

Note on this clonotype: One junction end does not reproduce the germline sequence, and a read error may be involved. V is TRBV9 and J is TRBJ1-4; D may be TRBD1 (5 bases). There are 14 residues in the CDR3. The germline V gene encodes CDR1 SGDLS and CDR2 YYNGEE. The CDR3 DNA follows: TGCGCCAGCAGCGTAGGCCACGACAGCGAAGAACTGTTTTTT. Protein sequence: CASSVGHDSEELFF.

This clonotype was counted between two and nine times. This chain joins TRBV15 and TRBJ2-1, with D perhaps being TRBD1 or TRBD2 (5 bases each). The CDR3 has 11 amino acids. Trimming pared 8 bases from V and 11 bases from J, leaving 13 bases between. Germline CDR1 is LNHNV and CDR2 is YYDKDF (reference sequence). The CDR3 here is CATFPWGQQFF. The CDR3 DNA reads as TGTGCCACCTTCCCCTGGGGACAGCAGTTCTTC.

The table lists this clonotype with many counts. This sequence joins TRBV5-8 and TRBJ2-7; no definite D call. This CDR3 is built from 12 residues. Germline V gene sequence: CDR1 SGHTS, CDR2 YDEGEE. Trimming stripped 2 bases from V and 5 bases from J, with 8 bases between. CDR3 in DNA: TGTGCCAGCAGCTTATCCCTGGACGAGCAGTACTTC. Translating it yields CASSLSLDEQYF.

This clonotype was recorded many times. The CDR3 here is CASSGTASSYEQYF. CDR3 bases: TGTGCCAGCAGCGGGACAGCTTCCTCCTACGAGCAGTACTTC. V is TRBV12-3 or TRBV12-4 and J is TRBJ2-7; 7 positions agree with TRBD1. The J segment lost 0 bases and the V segment lost 6 bases, leaving 5 bases of the junction unmatched. This CDR3 comprises 14 residues.

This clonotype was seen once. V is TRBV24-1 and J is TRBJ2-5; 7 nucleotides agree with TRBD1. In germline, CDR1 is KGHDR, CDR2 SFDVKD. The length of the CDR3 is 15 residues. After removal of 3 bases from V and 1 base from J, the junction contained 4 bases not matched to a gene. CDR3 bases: TGTGCCACCAGTGATCTTACAGGGGCCCAAGAGACCCAGTACTTC. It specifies CATSDLTGAQETQYF.

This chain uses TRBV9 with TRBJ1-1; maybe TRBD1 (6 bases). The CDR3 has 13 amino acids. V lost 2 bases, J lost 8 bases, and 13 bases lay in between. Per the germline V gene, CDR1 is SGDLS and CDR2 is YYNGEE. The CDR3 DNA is TGTGCCAGCAGCGTTGCGGTGAGGGGGGAAGCTTTCTTT. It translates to CASSVAVRGEAFF.

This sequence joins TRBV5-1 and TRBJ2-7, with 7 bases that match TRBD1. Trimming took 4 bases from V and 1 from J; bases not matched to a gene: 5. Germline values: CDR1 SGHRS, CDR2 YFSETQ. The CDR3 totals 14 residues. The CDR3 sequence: CASSLRDRSYEQYF. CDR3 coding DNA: TGCGCCAGCAGCCTCCGGGACAGATCCTACGAGCAGTACTTC.

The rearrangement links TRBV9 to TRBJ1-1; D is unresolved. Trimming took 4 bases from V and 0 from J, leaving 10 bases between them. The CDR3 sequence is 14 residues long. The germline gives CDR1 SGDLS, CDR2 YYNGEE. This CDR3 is CASSPEFMNTEAFF. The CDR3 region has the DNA TGTGCCAGCAGCCCTGAATTCATGAACACTGAAGCTTTCTTT.

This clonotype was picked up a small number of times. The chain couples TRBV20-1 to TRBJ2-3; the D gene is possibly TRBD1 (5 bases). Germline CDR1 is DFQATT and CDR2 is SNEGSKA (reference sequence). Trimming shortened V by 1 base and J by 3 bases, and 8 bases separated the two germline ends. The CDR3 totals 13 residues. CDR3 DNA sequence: TGCAGTGCTAGAGGGCCAGGGACAGATACGCAGTATTTT. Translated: CSARGPGTDTQYF.

The CDR3 reads CASSSDRGLYEQYF. DNA of the CDR3: TGTGCCAGCAGTTCAGACAGGGGCCTCTACGAGCAGTACTTC. The chain joins TRBV7-9 to TRBJ2-7; TRBD1 agrees at 8 bases. Germline CDR1 reads SEHNR; CDR2 reads FQNEAQ (reference sequence). This CDR3 is built from 14 residues. Germline trimming cut 6 bases from V and 3 bases from J; bases unmatched to any gene: 7.

The CDR3 spells CSVRTGGVGYTF. Written as DNA, the CDR3 is TGCAGCGTTCGGACAGGGGGTGTGGGCTACACCTTC. J is TRBJ1-2 and V is TRBV29-1, with 10 positions matching TRBD1. CDR3 length equals 12 residues. Germline-derived CDR1 and CDR2 are SQVTM and ANQGSEA. With 5 bases clipped from V and 8 bases from J, the junction kept 5 bases outside the gene matches.